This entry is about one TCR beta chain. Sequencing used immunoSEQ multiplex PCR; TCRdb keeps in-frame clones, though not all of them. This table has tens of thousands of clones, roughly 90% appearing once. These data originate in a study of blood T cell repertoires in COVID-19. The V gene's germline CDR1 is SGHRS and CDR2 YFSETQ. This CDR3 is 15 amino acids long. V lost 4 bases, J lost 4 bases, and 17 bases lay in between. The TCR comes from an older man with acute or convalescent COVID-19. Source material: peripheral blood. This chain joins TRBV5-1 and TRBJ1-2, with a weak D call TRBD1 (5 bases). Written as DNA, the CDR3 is TGCGCCAGCAGCCTGGACACAAACCGTGGCTATGGCTACACCTTC. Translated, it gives CASSLDTNRGYGYTF.